Following are 17 T cell receptor beta chains from one sample sequenced in a study of beta chain features in type 1 diabetes. Sequencing targeted expressed TCRB transcripts, as all isolated RNA had been reverse transcribed. The table came from immunoSEQ multiplex PCR; TCRdb's copy has only in-frame clones and leaves some out. The sample lists around 44,000 clones, around 50% occurring once. Specimen: Tregs from blood. Every receptor here comes from a woman aged 18-29 years in good health.

The chain uses TRBV29-1 and TRBJ2-1; D call uncertain. Germline CDR1 reads SQVTM; CDR2 reads ANQGSEA. Trimming left V 2 bases short and J 8 bases short, with 10 bases between. This CDR3 is 12 amino acids long. CDR3 nucleotide sequence: TGCAGCGTTGAAAGCTTTTCCGATGAGCAGTTCTTC. This translates into CSVESFSDEQFF.

This sequence joins TRBV7-9 and TRBJ2-1; 7 positions agree with TRBD2. The germline V gene has CDR1 SEHNR and CDR2 FQNEAQ (reference sequence). This CDR3 region has 13 residues. V dropped 6 bases and J dropped 5; count of bases not matched to a gene: 4. The CDR3 coding sequence is TGTGCCAGCAGGTCTAGCGGACACAATGAGCAGTTCTTC. Translated: CASRSSGHNEQFF.

J is TRBJ2-1 and V is TRBV6-5; TRBD2 aligns across 11 bases. The CDR3 covers 14 residues. The germline CDR1 and CDR2 sequences are MNHEY and SVGAGI. Trimming removed 2 bases from V and 8 bases from J; junction bases left unmatched: 2. CDR3: CASSYGSGRDEQFF. CDR3 nucleotides: TGTGCCAGCAGTTACGGTAGCGGGAGGGATGAGCAGTTCTTC.

The chain recombines TRBV14 with TRBJ2-1; 7 bases map to TRBD2. Germline loops: CDR1 SGHDN, CDR2 FVKESK. V lost 4 bases and J lost 7; bases outside the gene matches: 16. This CDR3 spans 17 amino acids. CDR3 region: CASSPLGTGGLRNEQFF. In DNA, the CDR3 is TGTGCCAGCAGCCCCCTAGGGACGGGAGGACTAAGAAATGAGCAGTTCTTC.

J is TRBJ1-5 and V is TRBV5-1; a weak D match, TRBD1 (5 bases). The germline V gene encodes CDR1 SGHRS and CDR2 YFSETQ. CDR3 length equals 15 residues. The V and J ends lost 4 bases and 4 bases respectively, with 15 bases between them. The CDR3, as DNA: TGCGCCAGCAGCACCGGGGGGGTAAAGAATCAGCCCCAGCATTTT. Protein product: CASSTGGVKNQPQHF.

The rearrangement uses TRBV4-1 and TRBJ1-1; possible D gene TRBD1, 5 bases. The V end was cut by 4 bases, the J end by 1 base, with 10 bases between. CDR1 MGHRA and CDR2 YSYEKL come from the germline V gene. The CDR3 runs to 14 residues. Here the CDR3 reads CASSLGGENTEAFF. The CDR3 region has the DNA TGCGCCAGCAGCCTCGGGGGGGAGAACACTGAAGCTTTCTTT.

V is TRBV5-4 and J is TRBJ2-5; TRBD1 agrees at 7 bases. With 4 bases clipped from V and 5 bases from J, the junction kept 11 bases outside the gene matches. This CDR3 contains 15 residues. Germline V gene sequence: CDR1 SGHNT, CDR2 YYREEE (reference sequence). CDR3 DNA sequence: TGTGCCAGCAGCGCAGATCCAGACAGGGCGGAGACCCAGTACTTC. As protein: CASSADPDRAETQYF.

The chain couples TRBV4-1 to TRBJ2-7; TRBD2 matches 8 bases. V shed 1 base and J 3 bases; nucleotides not matched to a gene: 8. Per the germline V gene, CDR1 is MGHRA and CDR2 is YSYEKL. The length of the CDR3 is 16 residues. The CDR3 here is CASSQGGGRTNYEQYF. The CDR3 DNA reads TGCGCCAGCAGCCAAGGAGGCGGGAGGACCAACTACGAGCAGTACTTC.

The chain carries TRBV7-2 and TRBJ1-1; 8 positions agree with TRBD1. There are 16 residues in the CDR3. The germline V gene has CDR1 SGHTA and CDR2 FQGNSA. Trimming cost V 5 bases and J 2 bases; bases outside gene matches: 10. As DNA, the CDR3 is TGTGCCAGCAGCACCGGGACAGGATCGAAAAACACTGAAGCTTTCTTT. Translated, it gives CASSTGTGSKNTEAFF.

This rearrangement joins TRBV6-6 to TRBJ2-7, with D maybe TRBD1 (5 bases). The ends were cut back, 7 bases at V and 2 bases at J, with 9 bases in the middle. Germline CDR1 and CDR2: MNHNY and SVGAGI (reference sequence). The CDR3 is made up of 12 amino acids. The CDR3 nucleotides are TGTGCCAGCAAGGACATTACCTACGAGCAGTACTTC. This sequence encodes CASKDITYEQYF.

The CDR3 loop reads CASSYGILNTEAFF. In nucleotides, the CDR3 is TGTGCCAGCAGTTACGGGATCTTGAACACTGAAGCTTTCTTT. This chain connects TRBV2 to TRBJ1-1; D is undetermined. V gave up 5 bases and J gave up 0 bases, with 10 bases separating them. This CDR3 comprises 14 residues. Germline V lookup: CDR1 SNHLY, CDR2 FYNNEI. Complete variable domain (other parts from reference TRBV2 and TRBJ1-1): EPEVTQTPSHQVTQMGQEVILRCVPISNHLYFYWYRQILGQKVEFLVSFYNNEISEKSEIFDDQFSVERPDGSNFTLKIRSTKLEDSAMYFCASSYGILNTEAFFGQGTRLTVV.

This clone was counted only a few times. Additional DNA sequences in this sample encode the identical CDR3. The rearrangement links TRBV13 to TRBJ2-7; a weak D match, TRBD1 (5 bases). V gave up 3 bases and J gave up 4 bases, with 7 bases separating them. Germline V lookup: CDR1 PRHDT, CDR2 FYEKMQ (reference sequence). There are 12 residues in the CDR3. The CDR3 here is CASSFQGYEQYF. The DNA for the CDR3 is TGTGCCAGCAGCTTTCAGGGTTACGAGCAGTACTTC.

This clone came up a few times. The genes are TRBV6-5 and TRBJ1-1, with TRBD1 matching 9 bases. V lost 2 bases and J lost 8; bases outside the gene matches: 9. CDR1 is MNHEY and CDR2 is SVGAGI in the germline V gene. The CDR3 spans 15 residues. The CDR3: CASSYSDTGGGEAFF. CDR3 DNA: TGTGCCAGCAGTTACAGCGACACAGGGGGCGGAGAAGCTTTCTTT.

The gene calls are TRBV15 and TRBJ2-5; 12 bases map to TRBD2. The CDR3 is 17 residues long. V shed 3 bases, J shed 4 bases, and the junction held 9 bases outside the gene matches. CDR1 is LNHNV and CDR2 is YYDKDF in the germline V gene (reference sequence). CDR3 nucleotides: TGTGCCACCAGCAGGACTAGCGGGAGTAGCTTTCCAGAGACCCAGTACTTC. This codes for CATSRTSGSSFPETQYF.

This clone came up a few times. V and J are TRBV7-9 and TRBJ2-1, with 8 bases identical to TRBD1. CDR3 size: 15 residues. The germline V gene has CDR1 SEHNR and CDR2 FQNEAQ (reference sequence). V shed 3 bases and J 8 bases; nucleotides not matched to a gene: 9. In nucleotides, the CDR3 is TGTGCCAGCAGCTTTGACAGGGGACTGAGCGATGAGCAGTTCTTC. This translates into CASSFDRGLSDEQFF. Using reference TRBV7-9 and TRBJ2-1 for the parts outside the CDR3, the full variable domain is DTGVSQNPRHKITKRGQNVTFRCDPISEHNRLYWYRQTLGQGPEFLTYFQNEAQLEKSRLLSDRFSAERPKGSFSTLEIQRTEQGDSAMYLCASSFDRGLSDEQFFGPGTRLTVL.

This sequence joins TRBV27 and TRBJ2-7, with 7 bases aligning to TRBD1. The CDR3 is made up of 14 amino acids. The V segment lost 1 base and the J segment 5 bases; nucleotides outside the gene matches: 5. Germline assignment: CDR1 MNHEY and CDR2 SMNVEV (reference sequence). CDR3 DNA sequence: TGTGCCAGCAGTTTATATGACAGGGCCCACGAGCAGTACTTC. Its protein product is CASSLYDRAHEQYF.

V and J are TRBV6-1 and TRBJ2-3, with D uncertain. This CDR3 region has 13 residues. V lost 11 bases to trimming and J lost 2 bases, with 14 bases between them. Germline CDR1 is MNHNS and CDR2 is SASEGT. The CDR3 region has the DNA TGTGCCGTGATGCGCCCATACACAGATACGCAGTATTTT. Translated, it gives CAVMRPYTDTQYF.